This is a list of T cell receptor beta chains from one sample in a study of blood T cell repertoires in COVID-19. Profiling relied on immunoSEQ multiplex PCR, and the TCRdb table lists in-frame clones only, not all of them. Of about 140,000 clones in the sample, roughly 80% were seen once. The sequencing sample was made of peripheral blood. Source of these receptors: a human donor in a cohort sampled during active COVID-19. Each CDR3 is given with its conserved first and last residue. The order of the fields is J gene, D gene, V gene, CDR3 length, CDR3 protein. A D gene is named only where the DNA matches it firmly.

>TRBJ1-4|NA|TRBV28|16
CASSSSRQEINEKLFF
>TRBJ2-1|TRBD2|TRBV20-1|14
CSASGLAGGNEQFF
>TRBJ1-1|NA|TRBV30|14
CAWSGDTEGTEAFF
>TRBJ1-6|NA|TRBV21-1|15
CASSSLGVYNSPLHF
>TRBJ2-6|NA|TRBV9|14
CASSSSSGANVLTF
>TRBJ1-1|NA|TRBV19|15
CASSIDSLAVTEAFF
>TRBJ2-1|TRBD2|TRBV3-1/TRBV3-2|18
CASSQDLTGGLSYNEQFF
>TRBJ1-6|TRBD1|TRBV3-1/TRBV3-2|17
CASSQTPRTGMVSPLHF
>TRBJ2-3|TRBD1|TRBV5-6|16
CASSQGTGRPSDTQYF
>TRBJ2-7|NA|TRBV9|14
CASSVAGTSYEQYF
>TRBJ1-5|NA|TRBV6-1|15
CASRSDSRDNQPQHF
>TRBJ1-5|TRBD1|TRBV6-4|17
CASSALGQGCSNQPQHF
>TRBJ1-5|TRBD1|TRBV10-3|16
CAISESLGTGIQPQHF
>TRBJ2-3|TRBD2|TRBV27|15
CASSSSGTLPDTQYF
>TRBJ2-7|NA|TRBV5-5|13
CASSPQGNYEQYF
>TRBJ1-1|NA|TRBV15|13
CATSPTPGAEAFF
>TRBJ1-5|TRBD1|TRBV5-4|15
CASSQQGANNQPQHF
>TRBJ2-1|TRBD1|TRBV6-5|15
CASRGDRGGNNEQFF
>TRBJ2-1|NA|TRBV6-1|13
CASSEWGVNEQFF
>TRBJ2-7|NA|TRBV5-5|15
CASSPNMGVTYEQYF
>TRBJ2-7|NA|TRBV19|13
CASSKLATYEQYF
>TRBJ2-1|NA|TRBV29-1|13
CSASNGGTNEQFF
>TRBJ1-1|TRBD1|TRBV6-2/TRBV6-3|13
CASSYGTGRDLHF
>TRBJ1-6|NA|TRBV3-1/TRBV3-2|17
CASSPLLGPTGNSPLHF
>TRBJ2-7|NA|TRBV5-1|15
CASSPTGRGPYEQYF
>TRBJ2-5|TRBD2|TRBV7-2|17
CASSPLVLRGGRETQYF
>TRBJ2-2|NA|TRBV7-9|15
CASSLPRDFSGELFF
>TRBJ2-3|TRBD1|TRBV24-1|17
CATSGRDRASIADTQYF
>TRBJ1-6|NA|TRBV2|13
CASRGQLDSPLHF
>TRBJ1-2|NA|TRBV27|14
CASSLRGGVYGYTF
>TRBJ1-3|NA|TRBV6-6|14
CASTDMTGGNTIYF
>TRBJ2-2|NA|TRBV7-9|13
CASRALGAGELFF
>TRBJ1-1|NA|TRBV6-5|16
CASSYSSGRVKTEAFF
>TRBJ2-7|TRBD1|TRBV5-4|15
CASSLTGTGWYEQYF
>TRBJ2-2|NA|TRBV7-9|13
CASSSQGPGELFF